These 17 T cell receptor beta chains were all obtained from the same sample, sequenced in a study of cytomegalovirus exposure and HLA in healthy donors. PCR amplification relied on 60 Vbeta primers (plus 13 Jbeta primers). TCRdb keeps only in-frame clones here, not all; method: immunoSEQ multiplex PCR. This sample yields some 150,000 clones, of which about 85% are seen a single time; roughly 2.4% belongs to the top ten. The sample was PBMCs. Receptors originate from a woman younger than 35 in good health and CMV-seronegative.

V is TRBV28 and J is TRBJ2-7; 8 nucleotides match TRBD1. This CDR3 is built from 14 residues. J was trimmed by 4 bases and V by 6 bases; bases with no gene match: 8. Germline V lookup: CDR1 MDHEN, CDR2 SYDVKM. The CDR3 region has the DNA TGTGCCAGCAGAGGGCACCAGGGGGCGTACGAGCAGTACTTC. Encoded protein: CASRGHQGAYEQYF.

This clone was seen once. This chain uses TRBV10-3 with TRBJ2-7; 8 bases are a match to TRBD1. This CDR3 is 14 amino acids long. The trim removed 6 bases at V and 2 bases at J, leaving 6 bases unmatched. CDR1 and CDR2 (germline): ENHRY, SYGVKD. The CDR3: CAISPQGGPYEQYF. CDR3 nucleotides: TGTGCCATCAGCCCACAGGGGGGTCCCTACGAGCAGTACTTC.

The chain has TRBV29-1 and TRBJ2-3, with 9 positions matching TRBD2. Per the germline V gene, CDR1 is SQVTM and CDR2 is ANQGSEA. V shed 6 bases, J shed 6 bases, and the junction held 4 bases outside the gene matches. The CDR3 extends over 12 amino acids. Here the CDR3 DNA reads TGCAGCGTAGGGACTAGCTCGGATACGCAGTATTTT. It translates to CSVGTSSDTQYF.

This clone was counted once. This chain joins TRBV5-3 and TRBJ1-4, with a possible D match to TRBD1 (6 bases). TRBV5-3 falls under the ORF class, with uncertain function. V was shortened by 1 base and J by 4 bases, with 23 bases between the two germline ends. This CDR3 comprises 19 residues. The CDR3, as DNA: TGTGCCAGAAGCTTGATGTTAGTAGGGCTGGGGGCGGATAATGAAAAACTGTTTTTT. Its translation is CARSLMLVGLGADNEKLFF.

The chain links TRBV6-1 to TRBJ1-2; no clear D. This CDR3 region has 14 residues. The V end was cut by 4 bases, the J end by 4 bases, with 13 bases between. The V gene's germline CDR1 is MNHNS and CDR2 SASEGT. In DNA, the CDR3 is TGTGCCAGCAGTGCCCCCTGGGGAGGCTATGGCTACACCTTC. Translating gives CASSAPWGGYGYTF.

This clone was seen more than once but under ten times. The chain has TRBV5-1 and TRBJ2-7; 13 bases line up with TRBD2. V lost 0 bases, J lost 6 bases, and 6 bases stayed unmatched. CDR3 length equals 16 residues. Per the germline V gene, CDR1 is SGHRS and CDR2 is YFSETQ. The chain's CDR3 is CASSLEPGTSGVEQYF. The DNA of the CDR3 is TGCGCCAGCAGCTTGGAACCCGGGACTAGCGGGGTCGAGCAGTACTTC.

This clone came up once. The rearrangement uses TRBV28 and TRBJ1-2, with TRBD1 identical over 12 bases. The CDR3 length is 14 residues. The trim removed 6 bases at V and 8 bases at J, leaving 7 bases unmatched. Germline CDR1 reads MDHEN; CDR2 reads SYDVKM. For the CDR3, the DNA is TGTGCCAGCAGCTCCGGGACAGGGGGCGGAGGCTACACCTTC. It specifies CASSSGTGGGGYTF.

CDR3 nucleotides: TGTGCCAGCAGCTTAAGTCCAGCGGGGGGGCCCGGAGATACGCAGTATTTT. This gives the protein CASSLSPAGGPGDTQYF. V usage is TRBV11-2 and J usage is TRBJ2-3, with TRBD2 identical over 10 bases. This CDR3 is built from 17 residues. V was clipped by 2 bases and J by 5 bases; unmatched bases: 10. Looked up from germline, CDR1 is SGHAT and CDR2 is FQNNGV.

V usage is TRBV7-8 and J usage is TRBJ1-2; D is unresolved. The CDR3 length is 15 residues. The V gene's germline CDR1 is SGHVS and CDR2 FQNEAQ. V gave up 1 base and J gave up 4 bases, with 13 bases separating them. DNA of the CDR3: TGTGCCAGCAGCTTAGGAAGGTGGGAGTCCTATGGCTACACCTTC. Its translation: CASSLGRWESYGYTF.

The CDR3 sequence is CASSLVRDIKSYNEQFF. The CDR3 nucleotides are TGTGCCAGCAGCTTGGTCCGGGACATCAAGTCCTACAATGAGCAGTTCTTC. J is TRBJ2-1 and V is TRBV5-6, with D possibly TRBD1 on 6 matching bases. V was pared by 0 bases and J by 1 base, with 14 bases between. The length of the CDR3 is 17 residues. Germline-derived CDR1 and CDR2 are SGHDT and YYEEEE.

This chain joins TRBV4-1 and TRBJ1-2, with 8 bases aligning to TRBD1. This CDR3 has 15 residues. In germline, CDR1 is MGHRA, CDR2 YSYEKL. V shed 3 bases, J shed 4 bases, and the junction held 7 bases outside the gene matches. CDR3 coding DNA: TGCGCCAGCAGCCACCCCGGACAGGGAGCCTATGGCTACACCTTC. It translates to CASSHPGQGAYGYTF.

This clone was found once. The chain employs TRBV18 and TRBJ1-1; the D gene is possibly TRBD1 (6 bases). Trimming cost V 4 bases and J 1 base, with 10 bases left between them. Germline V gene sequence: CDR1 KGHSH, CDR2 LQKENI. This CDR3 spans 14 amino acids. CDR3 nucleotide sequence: TGTGCCAGCTCACAACAGGGACAGAACACTGAAGCTTTCTTT. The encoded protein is CASSQQGQNTEAFF.

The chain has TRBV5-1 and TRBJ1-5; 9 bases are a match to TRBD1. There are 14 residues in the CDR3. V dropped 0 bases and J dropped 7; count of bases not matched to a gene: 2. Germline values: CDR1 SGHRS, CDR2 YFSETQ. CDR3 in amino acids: CASSLGQGGQPQHF. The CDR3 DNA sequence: TGCGCCAGCAGCTTGGGACAGGGGGGCCAGCCCCAGCATTTT.

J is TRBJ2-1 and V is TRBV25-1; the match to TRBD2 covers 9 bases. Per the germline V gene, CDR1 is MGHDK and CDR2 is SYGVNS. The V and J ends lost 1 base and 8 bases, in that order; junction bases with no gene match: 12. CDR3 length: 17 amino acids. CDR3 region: CASSELRASGRSYEQFF. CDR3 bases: TGTGCCAGCAGTGAATTGAGGGCCAGCGGGAGGAGTTATGAGCAGTTCTTC.

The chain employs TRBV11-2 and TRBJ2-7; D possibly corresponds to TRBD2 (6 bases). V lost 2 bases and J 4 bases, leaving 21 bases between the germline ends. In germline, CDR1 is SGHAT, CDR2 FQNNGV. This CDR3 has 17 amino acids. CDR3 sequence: CASSLPGGAAWAYEQYF. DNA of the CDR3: TGTGCCAGCAGCTTACCGGGCGGGGCGGCCTGGGCATACGAGCAGTACTTC.

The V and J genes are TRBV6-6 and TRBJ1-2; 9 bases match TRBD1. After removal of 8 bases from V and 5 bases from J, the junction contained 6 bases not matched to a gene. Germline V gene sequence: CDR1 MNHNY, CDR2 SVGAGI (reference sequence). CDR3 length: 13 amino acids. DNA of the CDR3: TGTGCCAGCTCCGGGACAGGGACTTATGGCTACACCTTC. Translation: CASSGTGTYGYTF.

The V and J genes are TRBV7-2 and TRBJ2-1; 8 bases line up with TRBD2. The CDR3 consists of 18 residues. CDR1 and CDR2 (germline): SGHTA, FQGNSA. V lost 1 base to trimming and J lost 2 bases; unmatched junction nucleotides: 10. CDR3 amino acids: CASSLGGGLTSAYNEQFF. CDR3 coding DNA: TGTGCCAGCAGCTTAGGGGGCGGGCTGACTAGCGCCTACAATGAGCAGTTCTTC.